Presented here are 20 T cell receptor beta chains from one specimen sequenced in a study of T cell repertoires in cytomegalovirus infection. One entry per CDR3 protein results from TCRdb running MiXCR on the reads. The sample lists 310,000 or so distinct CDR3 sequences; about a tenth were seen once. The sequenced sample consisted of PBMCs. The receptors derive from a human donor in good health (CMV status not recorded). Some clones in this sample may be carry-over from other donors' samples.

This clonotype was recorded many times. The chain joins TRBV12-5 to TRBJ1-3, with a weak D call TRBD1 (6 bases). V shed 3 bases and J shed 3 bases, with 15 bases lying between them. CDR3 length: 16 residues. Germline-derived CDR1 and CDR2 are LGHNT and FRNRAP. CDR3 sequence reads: CASGFPGGVDGNTIYF. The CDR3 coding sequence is TGTGCTAGTGGTTTCCCCGGGGGCGTAGATGGAAACACCATATATTTT.

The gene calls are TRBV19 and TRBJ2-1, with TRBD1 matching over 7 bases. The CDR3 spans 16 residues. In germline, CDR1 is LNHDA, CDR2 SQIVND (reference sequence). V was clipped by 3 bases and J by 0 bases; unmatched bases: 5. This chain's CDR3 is CASSILTGSSYNEQFF. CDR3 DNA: TGTGCCAGTAGTATTCTGACAGGGAGCTCCTACAATGAGCAGTTCTTC.

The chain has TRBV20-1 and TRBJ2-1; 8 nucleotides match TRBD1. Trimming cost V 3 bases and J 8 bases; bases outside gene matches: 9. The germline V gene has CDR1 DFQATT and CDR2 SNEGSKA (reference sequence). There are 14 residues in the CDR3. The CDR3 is CSASKDRVRDEQFF. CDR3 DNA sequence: TGCAGTGCTAGCAAGGACAGGGTCAGGGATGAGCAGTTCTTC.

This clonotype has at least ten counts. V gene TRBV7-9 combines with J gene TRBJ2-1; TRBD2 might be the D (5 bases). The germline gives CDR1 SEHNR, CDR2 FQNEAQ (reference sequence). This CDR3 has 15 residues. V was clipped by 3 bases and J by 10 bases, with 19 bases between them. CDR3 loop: CASSFRPTGILEQFF. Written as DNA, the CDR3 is TGTGCCAGCAGCTTTCGCCCGACCGGGATTCTAGAGCAGTTCTTC.

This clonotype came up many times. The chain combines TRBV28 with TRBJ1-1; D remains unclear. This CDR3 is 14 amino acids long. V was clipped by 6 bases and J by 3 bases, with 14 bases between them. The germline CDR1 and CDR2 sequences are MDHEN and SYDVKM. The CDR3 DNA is TGTGCCAGCAGACTTTTTTTTGAACACACTGAAGCTTTCTTT. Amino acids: CASRLFFEHTEAFF.

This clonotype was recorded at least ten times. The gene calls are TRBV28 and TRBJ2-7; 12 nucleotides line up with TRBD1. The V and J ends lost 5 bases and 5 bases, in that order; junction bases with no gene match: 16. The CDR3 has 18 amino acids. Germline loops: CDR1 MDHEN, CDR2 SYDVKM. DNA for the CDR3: TGTGCCAGCAGTCCCCCGACCGGCTGGGGGACAGGGGGCCACGAGCAGTACGTC. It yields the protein CASSPPTGWGTGGHEQYV.

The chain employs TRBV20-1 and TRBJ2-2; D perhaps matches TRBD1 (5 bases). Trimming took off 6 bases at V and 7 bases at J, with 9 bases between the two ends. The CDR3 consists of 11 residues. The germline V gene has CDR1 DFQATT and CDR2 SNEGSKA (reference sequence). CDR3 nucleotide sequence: TGCAGTGCCTCAGGGAACGGGGAGCTGTTTTTT. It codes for CSASGNGELFF.

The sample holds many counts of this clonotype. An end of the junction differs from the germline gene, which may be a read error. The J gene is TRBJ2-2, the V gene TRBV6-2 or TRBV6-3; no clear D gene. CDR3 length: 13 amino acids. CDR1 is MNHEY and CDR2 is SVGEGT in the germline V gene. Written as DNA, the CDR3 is TGTGCCAGCAGTAACTCGGGCACCGGGGAGCTGTTTTTT. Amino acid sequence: CASSNSGTGELFF.

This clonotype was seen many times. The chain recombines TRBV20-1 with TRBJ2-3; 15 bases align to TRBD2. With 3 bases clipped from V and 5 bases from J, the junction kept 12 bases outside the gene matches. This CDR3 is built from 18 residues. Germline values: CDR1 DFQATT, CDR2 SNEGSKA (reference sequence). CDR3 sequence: CSASLLPGLAGGKDTQYF. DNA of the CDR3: TGCAGTGCTAGCCTCCTTCCGGGACTAGCGGGGGGAAAAGATACGCAGTATTTT.

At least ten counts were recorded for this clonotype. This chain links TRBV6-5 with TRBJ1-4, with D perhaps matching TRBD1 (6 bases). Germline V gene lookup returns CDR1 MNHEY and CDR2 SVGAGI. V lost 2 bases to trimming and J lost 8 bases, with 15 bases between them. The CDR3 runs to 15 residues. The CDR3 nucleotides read TGTGCCAGCAGTTACGAGGGGGAAGTGGAGGAAAAACTGTTTTTT. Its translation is CASSYEGEVEEKLFF.

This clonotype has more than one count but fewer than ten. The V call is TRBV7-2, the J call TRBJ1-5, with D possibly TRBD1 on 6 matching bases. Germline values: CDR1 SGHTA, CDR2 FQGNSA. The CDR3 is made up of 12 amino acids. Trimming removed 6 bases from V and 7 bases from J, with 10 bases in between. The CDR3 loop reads CASRKQGQPQHF. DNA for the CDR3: TGTGCCAGCAGGAAACAGGGCCAGCCCCAGCATTTT.

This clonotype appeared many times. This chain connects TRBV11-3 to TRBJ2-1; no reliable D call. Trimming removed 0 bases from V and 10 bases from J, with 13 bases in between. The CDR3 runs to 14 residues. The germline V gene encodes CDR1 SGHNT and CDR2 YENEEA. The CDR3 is CASSLDQQSPEQFF. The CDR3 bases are TGTGCCAGCAGCTTAGATCAACAGAGTCCCGAGCAGTTCTTC.

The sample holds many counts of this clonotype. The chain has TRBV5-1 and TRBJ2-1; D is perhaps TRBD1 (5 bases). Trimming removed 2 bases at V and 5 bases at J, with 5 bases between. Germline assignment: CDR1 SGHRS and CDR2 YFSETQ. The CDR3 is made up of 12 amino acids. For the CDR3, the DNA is TGCGCCAGCAGCTTACAGGACAATGAGCAGTTCTTC. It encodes CASSLQDNEQFF.

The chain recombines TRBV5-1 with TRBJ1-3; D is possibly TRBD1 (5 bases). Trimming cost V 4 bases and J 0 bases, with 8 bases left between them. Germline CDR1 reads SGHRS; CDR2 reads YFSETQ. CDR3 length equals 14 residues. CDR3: CASSQQDSGNTIYF. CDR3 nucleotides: TGCGCCAGCAGCCAACAGGACTCTGGAAACACCATATATTTT.

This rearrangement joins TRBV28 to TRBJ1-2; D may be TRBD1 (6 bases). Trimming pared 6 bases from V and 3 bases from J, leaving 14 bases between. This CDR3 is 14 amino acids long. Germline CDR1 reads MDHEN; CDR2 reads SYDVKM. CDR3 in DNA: TGTGCCAGCAGGCGCTTAGGGGGGGACTATGGCTACACCTTC. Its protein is CASRRLGGDYGYTF.

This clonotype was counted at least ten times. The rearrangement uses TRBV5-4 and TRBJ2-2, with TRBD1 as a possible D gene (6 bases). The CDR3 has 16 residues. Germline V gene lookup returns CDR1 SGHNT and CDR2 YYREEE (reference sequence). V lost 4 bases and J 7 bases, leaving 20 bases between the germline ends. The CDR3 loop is CASSGATGRTIGELFF. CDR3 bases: TGTGCCAGCAGCGGGGCTACAGGGCGAACGATCGGGGAGCTGTTTTTT.

CDR3 nucleotide sequence: TGTGCCAGCAAGAATGGCAATCGGGGCTACACCTTC. Its translation: CASKNGNRGYTF. The V and J genes are TRBV27 and TRBJ1-2, with D unclear. With 7 bases removed from V and 8 bases from J, the gap between germline ends came to 14 bases. The germline V gene has CDR1 MNHEY and CDR2 SMNVEV (reference sequence). The CDR3 totals 12 residues.

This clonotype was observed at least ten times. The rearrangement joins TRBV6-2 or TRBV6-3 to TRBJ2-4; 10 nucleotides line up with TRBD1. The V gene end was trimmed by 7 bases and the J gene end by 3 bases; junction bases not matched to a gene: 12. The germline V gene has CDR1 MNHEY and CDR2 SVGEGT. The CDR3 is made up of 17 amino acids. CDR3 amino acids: CASKGTGDVSGKNIQYF. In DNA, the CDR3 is TGTGCCAGCAAAGGGACAGGGGACGTCTCGGGCAAAAACATTCAGTACTTC.

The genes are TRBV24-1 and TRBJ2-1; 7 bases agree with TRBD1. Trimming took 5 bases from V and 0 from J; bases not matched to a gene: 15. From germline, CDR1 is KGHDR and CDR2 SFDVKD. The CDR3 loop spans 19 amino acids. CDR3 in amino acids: CATSGIGTELTSSYNEQFF. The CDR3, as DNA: TGTGCCACCAGTGGGATTGGGACAGAACTCACTAGCTCCTACAATGAGCAGTTCTTC.

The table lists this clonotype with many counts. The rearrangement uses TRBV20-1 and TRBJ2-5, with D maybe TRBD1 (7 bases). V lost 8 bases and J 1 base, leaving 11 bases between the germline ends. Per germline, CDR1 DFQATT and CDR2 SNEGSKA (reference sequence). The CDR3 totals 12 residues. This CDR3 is CSCQGGQETQYF. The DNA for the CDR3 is TGCAGTTGCCAGGGGGGCCAAGAGACCCAGTACTTC.